This T cell receptor beta chain is from a study of blood T cell repertoires in COVID-19. Overall study context: COVID-19 samples collected from the United States, Italy and Spain covered acute and convalescent phases. Sources were T cells, B-cell-depleted T cells, or PBMCs; the material itself was cDNA or gDNA.

Original processing notes: Researchers report that nucleated cell counts were estimated from reference gene primer amplification. TCRdb keeps only in-frame clones here, not all; method: immunoSEQ multiplex PCR. The DNA was the basis for D and trimming; V, J and clone size are from that table. The table lists around 140,000 clones, about 85% of them singletons. The CDR3 totals 15 residues. Germline values: CDR1 LGHDT, CDR2 YNNKEL (reference sequence). The germline V and J ends were trimmed by 0 bases and 2 bases, with 8 bases remaining between them. The sample taken for sequencing was peripheral blood. The receptor was isolated from a human donor with COVID-19, enrolled during active disease. The donor label of this sample is uncertain. The rearrangement uses TRBV3-1 (or the pseudogene TRBV3-2) and TRBJ2-1; no clear D gene. The CDR3 is CASSQDRVAYNEQFF. CDR3 coding DNA: TGTGCCAGCAGCCAAGATCGGGTTGCCTACAATGAGCAGTTCTTC.